The 29 T cell receptor beta chains reported below all come from one sample, sequenced in a study of blood T cells in healthy people across ages. Through a sample-barcoded 5' primer and a J-beta primer mix, a second PCR was run for roughly 6 to 12 cycles. TCRdb independently ran MiXCR on the 5' RACE reads; one entry per CDR3 protein. The table has over 1,500,000 distinct CDR3 sequences, around half seen once. Sequences were obtained from blood. These receptors were obtained from a woman between 40 and 50 years old in good health.

As regards this clonotype: At one end the junction does not follow the germline gene, possibly because of a read error. The chain combines TRBV4-3 with TRBJ2-1; the match to TRBD2 covers 14 bases. The CDR3 is made up of 17 amino acids. CDR1 is LGHNA and CDR2 is YSLEER in the germline V gene. The CDR3 is CASNQLRLAGGYNEQFF. CDR3 sequence (DNA): TGCGCCAGCAACCAACTTCGACTAGCGGGGGGGTACAATGAGCAGTTCTTC.

The chain employs TRBV25-1 and TRBJ2-7, with 8 bases that match TRBD2. The germline V gene has CDR1 MGHDK and CDR2 SYGVNS. The CDR3 loop spans 14 amino acids. Losses at the gene ends were 6 bases for V and 5 bases for J; bases not matched to a gene: 9. CDR3 coding DNA: TGTGCCAGCAGCGGGACTAGGGGGGCCCACGAGCAGTACTTC. It translates to CASSGTRGAHEQYF.

This chain joins TRBV4-3 and TRBJ2-7, with TRBD2 matching 11 bases. Losses at the gene ends were 0 bases for V and 5 bases for J; bases not matched to a gene: 3. Germline loops: CDR1 LGHNA, CDR2 YSLEER. The CDR3 runs 15 residues. CDR3 in DNA: TGCGCCAGCAGCCAAGATCGACTAGCGGGGAACGAGCAGTACTTC. Its translation is CASSQDRLAGNEQYF.

This sequence joins TRBV24-1 and TRBJ2-1; 10 nucleotides align to TRBD2. V lost 4 bases and J lost 2; bases outside the gene matches: 13. The CDR3 extends over 19 amino acids. Germline CDR1 is KGHDR and CDR2 is SFDVKD. CDR3 in amino acids: CATSDIGSSGGLTYNEQFF. CDR3 nucleotides: TGTGCCACCAGTGACATCGGGTCTAGCGGGGGCCTTACCTACAATGAGCAGTTCTTC.

In its sample, this clonotype was seen a few times. The chain has TRBV11-2 and TRBJ2-1, with 8 positions matching TRBD1. Trimming cost V 8 bases and J 5 bases; bases outside gene matches: 5. Looked up from germline, CDR1 is SGHAT and CDR2 is FQNNGV. The CDR3 is 13 residues long. The CDR3 loop reads CASRVQGDNEQFF. The CDR3, as DNA: TGTGCCAGCCGAGTACAGGGGGACAATGAGCAGTTCTTC.

V usage is TRBV4-3 and J usage is TRBJ2-7; tentatively, D is TRBD1 (5 bases). The CDR3 runs to 15 residues. Per germline, CDR1 LGHNA and CDR2 YSLEER. V shed 0 bases and J shed 4 bases, with 13 bases lying between them. The CDR3 DNA follows: TGCGCCAGCAGCCAAGACAGGCAGGGCCCATACGAGCAGTACTTC. Amino acids: CASSQDRQGPYEQYF.

The chain is built from TRBV4-3 and TRBJ1-2; the D gene is possibly TRBD1 (5 bases). The CDR3 has 16 residues. Trimming took 1 base from V and 5 from J, leaving 17 bases between them. The germline gives CDR1 LGHNA, CDR2 YSLEER. CDR3 sequence (DNA): TGCGCCAGCAGCCAAGGGAGGGACGGGTCTGGATATGGCTACACCTTC. As protein: CASSQGRDGSGYGYTF.

This clonotype was found many times. V is TRBV28 and J is TRBJ2-5; 7 bases are a match to TRBD2. CDR1 and CDR2 from the germline V gene are MDHEN and SYDVKM. With V trimmed by 8 bases and J by 2 bases, 8 bases remained unmatched. There are 14 residues in the CDR3. CDR3 in DNA: TGTGCCAGCTCCCCTAGCGGTTTTCAAGAGACCCAGTACTTC. Translating gives CASSPSGFQETQYF.

The sample holds a few counts of this clonotype. The chain carries TRBV28 and TRBJ2-1; D not certain. Germline V CDR1 and CDR2: MDHEN, SYDVKM. The V end was cut by 2 bases, the J end by 5 bases, with 10 bases between. The CDR3 covers 14 residues. The CDR3 region has the DNA TGTGCCAGCAGTTTAACTGACCGTGACAATGAGCAGTTCTTC. This gives the protein CASSLTDRDNEQFF.

The J gene is TRBJ2-1, the V gene TRBV27, with 10 bases lining up with TRBD1. Germline CDR1 and CDR2: MNHEY and SMNVEV (reference sequence). V was clipped by 5 bases and J by 7 bases; unmatched bases: 11. This CDR3 is 16 amino acids long. The CDR3, as DNA: TGTGCCAGCAGTGCTAACCGGGACAGGGGTTGGAATGAGCAGTTCTTC. Translated: CASSANRDRGWNEQFF.

For this clonotype: The final CDR3 position lacks the conserved phenylalanine or tryptophan, pointing to a likely read error. This sequence joins TRBV20-1 and TRBJ2-6, with D perhaps assigned TRBD1 or TRBD2 (5 bases each). The V end was cut by 4 bases, the J end by 0 bases, with 10 bases between. The CDR3 is 15 amino acids. The germline V gene encodes CDR1 DFQATT and CDR2 SNEGSKA (reference sequence). CDR3: CSANSGSSGANVLTL. CDR3 in DNA: TGCAGTGCTAACTCAGGGAGCTCTGGGGCCAACGTCCTGACTTTA.

The rearrangement links TRBV6-2 or TRBV6-3 to TRBJ2-3; 8 nucleotides line up with TRBD2. Germline V gene data show CDR1 as MNHEY and CDR2 as SVGEGT. The CDR3 consists of 15 residues. The J segment lost 6 bases and the V segment lost 0 bases, leaving 5 bases of the junction unmatched. The DNA for the CDR3 is TGTGCCAGCAGTTACTCGGGACTAGTAGCGGATACGCAGTATTTT. This encodes CASSYSGLVADTQYF.

The chain combines TRBV24-1 with TRBJ1-2; D may be TRBD1 (6 bases). This CDR3 region has 14 residues. The germline CDR1 and CDR2 sequences are KGHDR and SFDVKD. The V end lost 5 bases, the J end lost 3 bases, and 12 bases lay between the germline ends. The CDR3 DNA follows: TGTGCCACCAGTGCGGAGGCAGGGGACTATGGCTACACCTTC. Its translation is CATSAEAGDYGYTF.

Worth noting for this clonotype: One junction end does not reproduce the germline sequence, and a read error may be involved. V and J are TRBV4-3 and TRBJ2-6, with D tentatively TRBD1 (5 bases). The CDR3 extends over 16 amino acids. Germline-derived CDR1 and CDR2 are LGHNA and YSLEER. The CDR3 region is CASSQARQPGANALTF. The CDR3 DNA follows: TGCGCCAGCAGCCAAGCCCGACAGCCTGGGGCCAACGCCCTGACTTTC.

V usage is TRBV20-1 and J usage is TRBJ1-2, with D tentatively TRBD1 (6 bases). The CDR3 spans 15 residues. The germline V gene encodes CDR1 DFQATT and CDR2 SNEGSKA (reference sequence). V lost 2 bases and J lost 7, with 20 bases in between. The CDR3 is CSARHREGIIGGYTF. The CDR3 DNA sequence: TGCAGTGCTAGACACAGGGAAGGGATCATAGGTGGCTACACCTTC.

This clonotype was counted once. The CDR3 region has the DNA TGTGCCACCAGCAGAGATCGACAGGGATCCTACGAGCAGCAGTACTTC. Encoded protein: CATSRDRQGSYEQQYF. The V call is TRBV15, the J call TRBJ2-5; 7 bases are a match to TRBD1. Germline assignment: CDR1 LNHNV and CDR2 YYDKDF (reference sequence). The CDR3 runs to 16 residues. V was pared by 0 bases and J by 11 bases, with 15 bases of the junction left unmatched.

The V and J genes are TRBV5-1 and TRBJ2-7, with 8 nucleotides matching TRBD1. The DNA end lines up better with TRBJ2-5; the J call may be wrong. The CDR3 has 14 amino acids. From germline, CDR1 is SGHRS and CDR2 YFSETQ. The CDR3 region is CASTWTGTGETQYF. In DNA form, the CDR3 reads TGCGCCAGCACCTGGACAGGGACCGGGGAGACCCAGTACTTC.

This chain joins TRBV5-1 and TRBJ2-3, with no clear D. There are 16 residues in the CDR3. V was pared by 0 bases and J by 2 bases, with 13 bases between. Germline CDR1 and CDR2: SGHRS and YFSETQ. CDR3 DNA: TGCGCCAGCAGCTTGGAGGGCAGGACCCTCACAGATACGCAGTATTTT. Its protein product is CASSLEGRTLTDTQYF.

This sequence joins TRBV18 and TRBJ2-4; the D gene is possibly TRBD1 (6 bases). V was pared by 4 bases and J by 6 bases, with 16 bases between. The CDR3 is 15 amino acids. CDR1 is KGHSH, CDR2 LQKENI, per germline. The CDR3 here is CASSRPGTRTNIQYF. CDR3 DNA sequence: TGTGCCAGCTCACGTCCCGGGACACGTACAAACATTCAGTACTTC.

This clonotype was found a few times. The genes are TRBV27 and TRBJ2-7, with unresolved D. CDR1 and CDR2 (germline): MNHEY, SMNVEV (reference sequence). V shed 2 bases and J shed 3 bases, with 11 bases lying between them. The CDR3 length is 14 residues. The CDR3 DNA is TGTGCCAGCAGTTTAGGCAATAAGGGCTACGAGCAGTACTTC. Its protein product is CASSLGNKGYEQYF.

This clonotype was detected only a few times. The chain has TRBV7-2 and TRBJ2-1; the D gene is possibly TRBD2 (6 bases). This CDR3 is built from 14 residues. Trimming pared 5 bases from V and 4 bases from J, leaving 12 bases between. Germline V gene data show CDR1 as SGHTA and CDR2 as FQGNSA. The CDR3 nucleotides are TGTGCCAGCAGCCCGGGAGATTTGTACAATGAGCAGTTCTTC. Amino acids: CASSPGDLYNEQFF. The variable domain in full, with the rest retrieved from reference TRBV7-2 and TRBJ2-1, is GAGVSQSPSNKVTEKGKDVELRCDPISGHTALYWYRQSLGQGLEFLIYFQGNSAPDKSGLPSDRFSAERTGGSVSTLTIQRTQQEDSAVYLCASSPGDLYNEQFFGPGTRLTVL.

Comment on this clonotype: One end of the junction varies from germline; a read error may be responsible. V gene TRBV6-2 or TRBV6-3 combines with J gene TRBJ2-5; tentative D call: TRBD1 (6 bases). The CDR3 extends over 14 amino acids. Per the germline V gene, CDR1 is MNHEY and CDR2 is SVGEGT. CDR3 nucleotide sequence: TGTGCCAGTAGTTACCGACAGGCCCAAGAGACCCAGTACTTC. Residues: CASSYRQAQETQYF.

This sequence joins TRBV7-8 and TRBJ2-7, with TRBD1 matching 8 bases. The V segment lost 5 bases and the J segment 6 bases; nucleotides outside the gene matches: 6. Germline V lookup: CDR1 SGHVS, CDR2 FQNEAQ. CDR3 length equals 13 residues. CDR3 loop: CASSRETGGEQYF. The CDR3 DNA follows: TGTGCCAGCAGCCGAGAAACAGGGGGCGAGCAGTACTTC.

This clonotype was detected only a few times. The chain couples TRBV7-9 to TRBJ1-2; possible D gene TRBD1, 5 bases. The V and J ends lost 5 bases and 2 bases respectively, with 18 bases between them. CDR1 SEHNR and CDR2 FQNEAQ come from the germline V gene (reference sequence). This CDR3 is built from 16 residues. The CDR3 DNA reads TGTGCCAGCAGCCCTAGTCTATGGGGGTCCAACTATGGCTACACCTTC. Protein product: CASSPSLWGSNYGYTF.

This clonotype came up a few times. The V gene is TRBV20-1, the J gene TRBJ2-7; D may be TRBD1 or TRBD2 (5 bases each). Trimming took 0 bases from V and 0 from J, leaving 18 bases between them. Germline V CDR1 and CDR2: DFQATT, SNEGSKA (reference sequence). This CDR3 spans 17 amino acids. In DNA form, the CDR3 reads TGCAGTGCTAGAGATCCCCTCCGGGACGGACGCTCCTACGAGCAGTACTTC. Translated, it gives CSARDPLRDGRSYEQYF.

This sequence joins TRBV15 and TRBJ1-2; the D is unclear. CDR1 is LNHNV, CDR2 YYDKDF, per germline (reference sequence). Trimming removed 0 bases from V and 2 bases from J, with 7 bases in between. The CDR3 extends over 14 amino acids. The CDR3 region has the DNA TGTGCCACCAGCAGAGATCTCGGCAACTATGGCTACACCTTC. Translated: CATSRDLGNYGYTF.

V usage is TRBV6-2 or TRBV6-3 and J usage is TRBJ2-3; D is unclear. V was trimmed by 6 bases and J by 1 base, leaving 14 bases between them. Looked up from germline, CDR1 is MNHEY and CDR2 is SVGEGT. The CDR3 has 15 residues. CDR3 in amino acids: CASRTTARGTDTQYF. The CDR3 DNA follows: TGTGCCAGCAGGACCACGGCACGAGGCACAGATACGCAGTATTTT.

A remark on this clonotype: This may be a read error, as it is one base from a much larger clone. The J gene is TRBJ2-6, the V gene TRBV4-3, with D tentatively TRBD1 (6 bases). The CDR3 spans 16 residues. Germline CDR1 and CDR2: LGHNA and YSLEER. CDR3 loop: CASSQLQGTGADVLTF. The DNA of the CDR3 is TGCGCCAGCAGCCAGTTACAGGGAACCGGGGCCGACGTCCTGACTTTC.

Turning to this clonotype: One junction end disagrees with the germline gene, perhaps due to a read error. This rearrangement joins TRBV7-7 to TRBJ2-1, with D possibly being TRBD1 or TRBD2 (7 bases each). Germline loops: CDR1 SSHAT, CDR2 FNYEAQ (reference sequence). The CDR3 sequence is 16 residues long. CDR3: CASSSETGTNYNEQFF. CDR3 nucleotides: TGTGCTAGCAGCTCAGAGACAGGGACTAACTACAATGAGCAGTTCTTC. Based on the CDR3 plus reference TRBV7-7 and TRBJ2-1, the full variable domain is GAGVSQSPRYKVTKRGQDVTLRCDPISSHATLYWYQQALGQGPEFLTYFNYEAQPDKSGLPSDRFSAERPEGSISTLTIQRTEQRDSAMYRCASSSETGTNYNEQFFGPGTRLTVL.